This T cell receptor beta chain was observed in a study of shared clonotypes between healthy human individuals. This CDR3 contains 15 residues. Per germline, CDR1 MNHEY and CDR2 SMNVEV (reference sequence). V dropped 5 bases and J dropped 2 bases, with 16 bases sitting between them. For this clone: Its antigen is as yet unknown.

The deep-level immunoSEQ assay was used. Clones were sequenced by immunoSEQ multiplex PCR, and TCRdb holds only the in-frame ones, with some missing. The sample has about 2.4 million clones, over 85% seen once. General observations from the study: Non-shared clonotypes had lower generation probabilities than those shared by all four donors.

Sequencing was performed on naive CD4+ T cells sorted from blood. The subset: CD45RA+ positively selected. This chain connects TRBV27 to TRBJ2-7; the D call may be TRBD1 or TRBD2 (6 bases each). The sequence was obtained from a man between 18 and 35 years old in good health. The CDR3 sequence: CASSRVGGPPYEQYF. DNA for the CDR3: TGTGCCAGCAGTAGGGTTGGGGGGCCCCCCTACGAGCAGTACTTC.